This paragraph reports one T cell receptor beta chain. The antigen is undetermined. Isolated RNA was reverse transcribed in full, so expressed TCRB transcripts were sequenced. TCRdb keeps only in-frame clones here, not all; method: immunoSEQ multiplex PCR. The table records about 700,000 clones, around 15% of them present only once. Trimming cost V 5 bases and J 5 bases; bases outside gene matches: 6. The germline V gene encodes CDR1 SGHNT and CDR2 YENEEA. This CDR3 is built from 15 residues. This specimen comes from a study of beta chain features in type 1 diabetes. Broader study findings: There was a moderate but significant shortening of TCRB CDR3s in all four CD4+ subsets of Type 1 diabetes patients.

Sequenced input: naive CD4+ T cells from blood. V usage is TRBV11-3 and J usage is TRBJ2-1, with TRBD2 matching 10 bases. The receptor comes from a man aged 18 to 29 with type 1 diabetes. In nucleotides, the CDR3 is TGTGCCAGCAGCCCATCTAGCGGGGGTCACAATGAGCAGTTCTTC. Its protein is CASSPSSGGHNEQFF.